This T cell receptor (beta chain) was sequenced in a study of cytotoxic CD8 clonotypes in ibrutinib-treated CLL. Study in general: Within the patient group, 11 were relapsed/refractory and approximately 15 treatment-naive, and some 18 were IGHV unmutated.

Details on this clone: Its antigen is currently unknown.

Findings and caveats of the study: Baseline levels were approached again at progression, after clonality had risen at ibrutinib response. Public clonotypes (which were uncommon) either contracted or remained stable on treatment.

Assay: immunoSEQ multiplex PCR; the TCRdb copy retains only in-frame clones and omits some. The profile shows about 300,000 clones, roughly 71% of them singletons. V lost 5 bases to trimming and J lost 5 bases, with 11 bases between them. The CDR3 runs to 13 residues. Looked up from germline, CDR1 is SGHTA and CDR2 is FQGNSA. The chain combines TRBV7-2 with TRBJ2-3, with D uncertain. This sequence originates from a human donor with chronic lymphocytic leukemia. The sample consisted of PBMCs, taken after 36 months of ibrutinib treatment. CDR3 loop: CASSPDWRDTQYF. CDR3 DNA sequence: TGTGCCAGCAGCCCCGATTGGAGAGATACGCAGTATTTT.